Listed below are T cell receptor beta chains from one sample, sequenced in a study of blood T cell repertoires in COVID-19. Clones were sequenced by immunoSEQ multiplex PCR, and TCRdb holds only the in-frame ones, with some missing. The profile shows about 100,000 clones, 70% to 80% of them singletons. The specimen was peripheral blood. Receptor source: a woman aged 70-85 years with acute or convalescent COVID-19. Each CDR3 is given without its conserved first and last residue. Each record gives: clone size, V gene, CDR3 protein. Rows give clone size only sometimes, using once, few, many, or a class for an expanded clone.

size: .
V: TRBV6-5
CDR3: ASSFQDTQY

size: .
V: TRBV5-1
CDR3: ASSLGGSGANVLT

size: .
V: TRBV10-3
CDR3: AISGQVNYGYT

size: .
V: TRBV7-2
CDR3: ASSYPGQAGYGYT

size: .
V: TRBV2
CDR3: ATRDSGESGKTQY

size: .
V: TRBV28
CDR3: ASSLKGAQAF

size: .
V: TRBV24-1
CDR3: ATSDFGNNQPQH

size: .
V: TRBV10-3
CDR3: AIRPGSGSGRTEAF

size: .
V: TRBV19
CDR3: ARGRDTLQETQY

size: .
V: TRBV6-5
CDR3: ASSYSRTVEWF

size: .
V: TRBV9
CDR3: ASSVTGSNTEAF

size: .
V: TRBV27
CDR3: ASRAEDYGYT

size: .
V: TRBV18
CDR3: ASSPGTGGEAF

size: few
V: TRBV9
CDR3: ASNPTGSYNSPLH

size: .
V: TRBV11-3
CDR3: ASSSAGANTEAF

size: .
V: TRBV5-1
CDR3: ASSSSGDTDTQY

size: once
V: TRBV28
CDR3: ASRGQFGWNTGELF

size: .
V: TRBV2
CDR3: AITLGGGAIDTQY

size: .
V: TRBV19
CDR3: ASRPGGDRVYNEQF

size: .
V: TRBV6-1
CDR3: ASSETLRGGRDEQF

size: .
V: TRBV30
CDR3: AWAPRDTEAF

size: once
V: TRBV3-1/TRBV3-2
CDR3: ASSQVGGGGQETQY

size: .
V: TRBV18
CDR3: ASSYSGANVLT

size: .
V: TRBV28
CDR3: ASSFPGSPEKLF

size: few
V: TRBV19
CDR3: ASSIYGRGFATNEKLF

size: many
V: TRBV27
CDR3: ASIDSRGGTETQY

size: .
V: TRBV10-3
CDR3: AITGGGPAWRF

size: .
V: TRBV5-6
CDR3: ASSLGGQGGSTGELF

size: .
V: TRBV3-1/TRBV3-2
CDR3: ASSQDLSGNQPQH

size: .
V: TRBV11-2
CDR3: ASSLDGRESYGYT

size: .
V: TRBV3-1/TRBV3-2
CDR3: ASSFRTGEAF

size: .
V: TRBV2
CDR3: ASTRRVRETQY

size: .
V: TRBV7-9
CDR3: ASSHKTGGNTEAF

size: .
V: TRBV18
CDR3: ASSLGQGCT

size: .
V: TRBV5-4
CDR3: ASSSGQLGTEAF

size: .
V: TRBV5-1
CDR3: ASTTPREAGGKSEQF

size: few
V: TRBV19
CDR3: ASTKVGSNTGELF

size: .
V: TRBV27
CDR3: ASSLKAREKLF